The rows below give T cell receptor beta chains drawn from one sample of a study of human T cells and chemical hapten exposure. TCRdb re-derived calls from the RACE reads in MiXCR, one entry per CDR3 protein. The profile covers about 85,000 distinct CDR3 sequences, with more than 9% appearing a single time and roughly 1.6% taken by the ten largest. Sample: whole blood, taken in connection with sensitization to the hapten diphenylcyclopropenone (DPC). The receptors stem from a man aged 18-30 years with alopecia areata. Some clones in this sample may be carry-over from other donors' samples. CDR3s include the opening cysteine and the closing phenylalanine or tryptophan.

V gene	J gene	CDR3 protein
TRBV19	TRBJ1-1	CASRSVTSSGNTEAFF
TRBV5-1	TRBJ1-6	CASSLESRADSPLHF
TRBV28	TRBJ1-2	CASSFEDRQPFYGYTF
TRBV4-2	TRBJ2-6	CASSQATSGANVLTF
TRBV5-1	TRBJ1-1	CASSLALSSPGAEAFF
TRBV19	TRBJ1-1	CASSTGETEAFF
TRBV7-9	TRBJ1-1	CASSSRASNTEAFF
TRBV13	TRBJ1-6	CASSLKAGHSPLHF
TRBV12-3/TRBV12-4	TRBJ1-2	CASSFGGSVNYGYTF
TRBV6-2/TRBV6-3	TRBJ2-7	CASTHQREQYF
TRBV7-8	TRBJ2-1	CASIPFMAHRNEQFF
TRBV10-3	TRBJ1-4	CVMSDSTNEKLFF
TRBV7-6	TRBJ2-5	CASSTTGVETQYF
TRBV19	TRBJ2-5	CASSIAGGGEGETQYF
TRBV11-2	TRBJ1-1	CASSRTGGEAFF
TRBV3-1	TRBJ1-6	CASSPQNTNSPLHF
TRBV3-1	TRBJ2-2	CASSPTSTATGELFF
TRBV11-2	TRBJ2-7	CASSLGDSYEQYF
TRBV18	TRBJ2-7	CASSPQPQGGDEQYF
TRBV6-2/TRBV6-3	TRBJ2-5	CASSYSRRETQYF
TRBV25-1	TRBJ2-1	CASSEFGTGFNEQFF
TRBV7-2	TRBJ2-1	CASSQTERGNEQFF
TRBV6-5	TRBJ2-2	CASSYSREGTGELFF
TRBV7-2	TRBJ2-5	CASSPYQETQYF
TRBV7-2	TRBJ2-3	CASSLGGASSDTQYF
TRBV29-1	TRBJ2-3	CSVESSGGAGRTDTQYF